These 19 T cell receptor beta chains share one sample of origin, sequenced in a study of cytomegalovirus exposure and HLA in healthy donors. Primers for the PCR totalled 60 Vbeta and 13 Jbeta. Only in-frame clones appear in the TCRdb table, and some are missing; sequencing was by immunoSEQ multiplex PCR. The sample yields 100,000 to 150,000 clones, approximately 85% seen once. Sequencing input: PBMCs. Source of these receptors: a male donor in good health and CMV-seropositive.

V gene TRBV6-4 combines with J gene TRBJ2-2; D gene ambiguous. CDR1 and CDR2 (germline): MRHNA, SNTAGT. The CDR3 contains 13 residues. With 4 bases removed from V and 7 bases from J, the gap between germline ends came to 10 bases. Written as DNA, the CDR3 is TGTGCCAGCAGTGTCTCAACGGTCGGGGAGCTGTTTTTT. Protein product: CASSVSTVGELFF.

The chain recombines TRBV7-3 with TRBJ2-3, with D maybe TRBD1 (5 bases). Germline CDR1 and CDR2: SGHTA and FQGTGA. Between the trimmed V and J ends, which lost 3 bases and 5 bases, there was a span of 6 bases. The CDR3 spans 12 residues. CDR3 residues: CASSFTGDTQYF. In DNA form, the CDR3 reads TGTGCCAGCAGCTTCACAGGAGATACGCAGTATTTT. The whole variable domain, filled in from reference TRBV7-3 and TRBJ2-3, reads GAGVSQTPSNKVTEKGKYVELRCDPISGHTALYWYRQSLGQGPEFLIYFQGTGAADDSGLPNDRFFAVRPEGSVSTLKIQRTERGDSAVYLCASSFTGDTQYFGPGTRLTVL.

Remarks on this clone: At one boundary the junction diverges from the germline segment, which might be a read error. The genes are TRBV9 and TRBJ2-3, with TRBD2 identical over 8 bases. The germline gives CDR1 SGDLS, CDR2 YYNGEE. CDR3 length: 15 amino acids. The CDR3 DNA follows: TGTGCCAGCAGCGTGTCCCGAGGAGCGGGAGAAATGAGGTGTTTT. Translated: CASSVSRGAGEMRCF.

The chain links TRBV19 to TRBJ2-7; tentatively, D is TRBD1 (6 bases). CDR3 size: 13 residues. Germline V CDR1 and CDR2: LNHDA, SQIVND (reference sequence). The V and J ends lost 5 bases and 4 bases respectively, with 12 bases between them. CDR3 sequence (DNA): TGTGCCAGTAGTTTAACAGGGAGTTACGAGCAGTACTTC. Residues: CASSLTGSYEQYF.

V usage is TRBV4-2 and J usage is TRBJ1-5; weak D call: TRBD1 (6 bases). V was trimmed by 2 bases and J by 5 bases, leaving 13 bases between them. The CDR3 runs to 15 residues. Per the germline V gene, CDR1 is LGHNA and CDR2 is YNFKEQ. The CDR3 DNA reads TGTGCCAGCAGCCAATTTGGACAGAGAGATCAGCCCCAGCATTTT. Translation: CASSQFGQRDQPQHF.

V gene TRBV9 combines with J gene TRBJ1-2; perhaps TRBD1 as D (6 bases). The CDR3 sequence is 14 residues long. Germline CDR1 reads SGDLS; CDR2 reads YYNGEE. V lost 0 bases and J 4 bases, leaving 10 bases between the germline ends. As DNA, the CDR3 is TGTGCCAGCAGCGTAGATATAGGGGGCTATGGCTACACCTTC. Amino acid sequence: CASSVDIGGYGYTF.

This chain links TRBV9 with TRBJ2-7; weak D call: TRBD1 (5 bases). Deletions cut 4 bases from V and 3 bases from J, with 20 bases between. Germline assignment: CDR1 SGDLS and CDR2 YYNGEE. The CDR3 spans 16 residues. The CDR3 bases are TGTGCCAGCAGCCCCCAGGGATCTATGGTAGGCTACGAGCAGTACTTC. Its protein is CASSPQGSMVGYEQYF.

This clone was seen a handful of times. For the CDR3, the DNA is TGTGCCAGCAGCCGCCCCGGAGGGCTTTCCTACGAGCAGTACTTC. Its protein is CASSRPGGLSYEQYF. The chain joins TRBV7-6 to TRBJ2-5, with D possibly matching TRBD2 (6 bases). The last part of the DNA fits TRBJ2-7 better; the J call may be wrong. CDR1 is SGHVS, CDR2 FNYEAQ, per germline. The CDR3 sequence is 15 residues long.

The chain combines TRBV21-1 with TRBJ1-3. TRBV21-1 is given as a pseudogene. The CDR3 runs 13 residues. The CDR3 spells CARGGVRGNTIYF. The CDR3 DNA follows: TGTGCCCGCGGAGGGGTTCGTGGAAACACCATATATTTT.

The chain has TRBV4-2 and TRBJ1-1; a weak D match, TRBD1 (5 bases). The germline gives CDR1 LGHNA, CDR2 YNFKEQ. Trimming cost V 4 bases and J 0 bases, with 9 bases left between them. The CDR3 is 14 amino acids. The chain's CDR3 is CASSLTGLNTEAFF. In nucleotides, the CDR3 is TGTGCCAGCAGCCTAACAGGATTGAACACTGAAGCTTTCTTT.

The V call is TRBV5-4, the J call TRBJ1-2; D possibly corresponds to TRBD1 (5 bases). Germline-derived CDR1 and CDR2 are SGHNT and YYREEE (reference sequence). The ends were cut back, 2 bases at V and 7 bases at J, with 6 bases in the middle. This CDR3 is built from 11 residues. This chain's CDR3 is CASSFQGGYTF. CDR3 nucleotide sequence: TGTGCCAGCAGCTTCCAGGGTGGCTACACCTTC.

This chain connects TRBV19 to TRBJ1-1; D unresolved. V was trimmed by 4 bases and J by 7 bases, leaving 7 bases between them. Germline V gives CDR1 LNHDA, CDR2 SQIVND (reference sequence). This CDR3 contains 11 residues. The DNA of the CDR3 is TGTGCCAGTAGTAAATACTATGAAGCTTTCTTT. Its translation: CASSKYYEAFF.

V and J are TRBV20-1 and TRBJ2-5, with 7 nucleotides matching TRBD2. This CDR3 is 11 amino acids long. The V and J ends lost 5 bases and 9 bases, in that order; junction bases with no gene match: 6. Germline V gene lookup returns CDR1 DFQATT and CDR2 SNEGSKA (reference sequence). The CDR3 protein is CSADVRGAQYF. Here the CDR3 DNA reads TGCAGTGCTGACGTTCGGGGGGCCCAGTACTTC.

The chain couples TRBV6-1 to TRBJ1-3; 10 nucleotides line up with TRBD1. V lost 6 bases and J lost 4; bases outside the gene matches: 6. This CDR3 is 15 amino acids long. CDR1 and CDR2 (germline): MNHNS, SASEGT. The CDR3 bases are TGTGCCAGCAGCGGGACAGGGGTCGCGGGAAACACCATATATTTT. Translating gives CASSGTGVAGNTIYF.

The table lists this clone with a count of one. V is TRBV5-6 and J is TRBJ2-7; D perhaps matches TRBD1 (6 bases). Trimming took off 1 base at V and 5 bases at J, with 19 bases between the two ends. Per germline, CDR1 SGHDT and CDR2 YYEEEE. This CDR3 region has 16 residues. CDR3 bases: TGTGCCAGCAGCTTGCTTGGGCAGGGGAGTTCACACGAGCAGTACTTC. Encoded protein: CASSLLGQGSSHEQYF.

The V gene is TRBV20-1, the J gene TRBJ2-4; D remains ambiguous. Germline V gene sequence: CDR1 DFQATT, CDR2 SNEGSKA (reference sequence). V lost 4 bases to trimming and J lost 7 bases, with 8 bases between them. This CDR3 has 11 residues. Here the CDR3 DNA reads TGCAGTGCTATATTCTCCAACATTCAGTACTTC. This sequence encodes CSAIFSNIQYF.

The chain couples TRBV28 to TRBJ1-1, with 8 bases identical to TRBD1. V gave up 5 bases and J gave up 3 bases; unmatched junction bases: 8. In germline, CDR1 is MDHEN, CDR2 SYDVKM. This CDR3 contains 15 residues. The CDR3: CASSPFRGLDTEAFF. Written as DNA, the CDR3 is TGTGCCAGCAGTCCATTCAGGGGGCTGGACACTGAAGCTTTCTTT.

The chain is built from TRBV28 and TRBJ2-2; 9 bases are shared with TRBD1. The CDR3 is 17 amino acids. J lost 4 bases, V lost 4 bases, and 10 bases had no gene match. Per germline, CDR1 MDHEN and CDR2 SYDVKM. CDR3 residues: CASSSLDWTGVTGELFF. CDR3 bases: TGTGCCAGCAGTTCTTTGGACTGGACAGGGGTCACCGGGGAGCTGTTTTTT.

This clone has only a few counts. The chain combines TRBV28 with TRBJ2-7; possibly TRBD2 for D (5 bases). This CDR3 spans 12 amino acids. V lost 4 bases, J lost 5 bases, and 9 bases lay in between. CDR1 MDHEN and CDR2 SYDVKM come from the germline V gene. CDR3: CASSWEFNEQYF. The CDR3 nucleotides read TGTGCCAGCAGTTGGGAGTTTAACGAGCAGTACTTC.